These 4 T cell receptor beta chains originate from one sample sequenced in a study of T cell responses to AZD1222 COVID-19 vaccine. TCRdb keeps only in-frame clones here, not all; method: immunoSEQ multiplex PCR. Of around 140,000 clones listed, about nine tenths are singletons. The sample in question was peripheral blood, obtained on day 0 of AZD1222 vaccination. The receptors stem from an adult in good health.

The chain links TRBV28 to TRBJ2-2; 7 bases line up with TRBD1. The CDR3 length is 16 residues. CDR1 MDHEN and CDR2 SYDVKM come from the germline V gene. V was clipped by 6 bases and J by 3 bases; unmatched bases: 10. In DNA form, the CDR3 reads TGTGCCAGCAGGATGAGACAGGGAGACGACACCGGGGAGCTGTTTTTT. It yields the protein CASRMRQGDDTGELFF.

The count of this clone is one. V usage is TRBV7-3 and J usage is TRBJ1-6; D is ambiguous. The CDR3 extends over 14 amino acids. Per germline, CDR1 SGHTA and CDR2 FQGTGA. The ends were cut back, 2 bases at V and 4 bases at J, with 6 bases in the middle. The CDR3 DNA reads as TGTGCCAGCAGCTTATCCTCATATAATTCACCCCTCCACTTT. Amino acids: CASSLSSYNSPLHF. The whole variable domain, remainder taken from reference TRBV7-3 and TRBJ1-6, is GAGVSQTPSNKVTEKGKYVELRCDPISGHTALYWYRQSLGQGPEFLIYFQGTGAADDSGLPNDRFFAVRPEGSVSTLKIQRTERGDSAVYLCASSLSSYNSPLHFGNGTRLTVT.

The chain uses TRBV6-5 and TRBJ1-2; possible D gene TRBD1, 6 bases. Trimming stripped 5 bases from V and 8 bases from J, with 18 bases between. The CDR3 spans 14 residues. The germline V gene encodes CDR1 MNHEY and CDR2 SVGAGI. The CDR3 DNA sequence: TGTGCCAGCAGTCGAGGGGGGGGCGCCGGGGGCTACACCTTC. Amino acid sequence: CASSRGGGAGGYTF.

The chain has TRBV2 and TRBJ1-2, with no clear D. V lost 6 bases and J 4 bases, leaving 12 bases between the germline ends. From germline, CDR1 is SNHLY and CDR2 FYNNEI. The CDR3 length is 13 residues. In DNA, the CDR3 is TGTGCCAGCAGCGGCATTGGAGGCTATGGCTACACCTTC. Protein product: CASSGIGGYGYTF.